This T cell receptor (beta chain) was captured in a study of shared clonotypes between healthy human individuals. For the study at large: The cohort had a couple of women and a few men, ages 18 to 49. Study-level points and caveats: It was observed that approximately 5% of naive CD4 clonotypes were shared across a handful of donors.

Clones were read by immunoSEQ multiplex PCR, and TCRdb kept only the in-frame ones, dropping some. The table records approximately 2.5 million clones, around 90% of them present only once. This clone occurred once. What it recognizes is unknown. Donors had no recently reported acute infections or vaccinations and were HIV-negative. Memory CD4+ cells were the fraction left after CD45RA+ naive selection. This receptor was obtained from a man younger than 30 in good health. The sample taken for sequencing was naive CD4+ T cells sorted from blood. The subset: CD45RA+ positively selected.

In DNA form, the CDR3 reads TGTGCCAGCGCCAGATACCAAGAGACCCAGTACTTC. Protein: CASARYQETQYF. The chain employs TRBV2 and TRBJ2-5; unclear D gene. From germline, CDR1 is SNHLY and CDR2 FYNNEI. V was trimmed by 8 bases and J by 0 bases, leaving 7 bases between them. CDR3 length: 12 residues.